A selection of T cell receptor beta chains follows, all from one sample in a study of blood T cell repertoires in COVID-19. The assay was immunoSEQ multiplex PCR, and TCRdb's table has in-frame clones only and misses some. The table lists approximately 220,000 clones, over 70% of them singletons. The specimen sequenced was peripheral blood. Receptor source: a woman between 50 and 59 years old with acute or convalescent COVID-19. The CDR3 runs from the conserved cysteine through the conserved F or W. The order of the fields is V gene, D gene, J gene, clone size, CDR3 protein. The D gene is left open where the match is weak. Size values are once, few and many counts, or a class for expanded clones, and some rows have none.

>TRBV24-1|TRBD2|TRBJ2-1|NA
CATSVHLAGGRVEQFF
>TRBV6-5|TRBD2|TRBJ2-7|NA
CASSARGETNYEQYF
>TRBV7-2|TRBD1|TRBJ2-2|NA
CASSLSTGGAGELFF
>TRBV6-4|TRBD1|TRBJ1-6|few
CASSDFGQGYNSPLHF
>TRBV3-1/TRBV3-2|TRBD1|TRBJ2-4|NA
CASSDRGLKAKNIQYF
>TRBV30|TRBD1|TRBJ1-2|NA
CALYRGDGYGYTF
>TRBV5-5|NA|TRBJ1-5|NA
CASSPISGGRGNQPQHF
>TRBV20-1|NA|TRBJ1-5|NA
CSARVLGAQHF
>TRBV4-2|TRBD2|TRBJ2-2|NA
CASSPRASGLHGGELFF
>TRBV13|TRBD2|TRBJ2-2|NA
CASSLSITSGRKGELFF
>TRBV9|NA|TRBJ2-3|NA
CASSVARVADTQYF
>TRBV9|NA|TRBJ2-7|NA
CASSAPGGLDEQYF
>TRBV5-5|TRBD1|TRBJ2-6|NA
CASSLTGTGGSGANVLTF
>TRBV3-1/TRBV3-2|TRBD1|TRBJ1-2|NA
CASSPGTATAAGYTF
>TRBV6-6|NA|TRBJ2-3|NA
CASRPPGQLTIDTQYF
>TRBV5-1|NA|TRBJ2-7|NA
CASSFGDKVSYEQYF
>TRBV7-3|TRBD2|TRBJ2-1|NA
CASSLRGRAVDEQFF
>TRBV11-2|NA|TRBJ1-2|NA
CASSKNTGYGYTF
>TRBV5-4|TRBD2|TRBJ2-7|NA
CASSLAGTSGRSEQYF
>TRBV5-5|TRBD2|TRBJ2-1|NA
CASSLGLAGWGQFF
>TRBV3-1/TRBV3-2|TRBD2|TRBJ2-5|NA
CASSQDRLAGGPGETQYF
>TRBV5-8|NA|TRBJ2-5|NA
CASSTATRGETQYF
>TRBV18|NA|TRBJ2-7|NA
CASSPPMEGEQYF
>TRBV3-1/TRBV3-2|NA|TRBJ1-1|NA
CASSGFGGADTEAFF
>TRBV10-3|NA|TRBJ2-2|NA
CAIRPSGSVRITGELFF
>TRBV7-2|NA|TRBJ2-7|NA
CASSRNIAIVASYEQYF
>TRBV19|NA|TRBJ1-2|NA
CASRSQQEGGYTF
>TRBV29-1|NA|TRBJ2-3|NA
CSGSAGTDTQYF
>TRBV24-1|NA|TRBJ2-5|NA
CATSDSGRKTQYF
>TRBV6-6|NA|TRBJ2-2|NA
CASSYFGQGDTGELFF
>TRBV24-1|NA|TRBJ2-2|NA
CATAMAAGAGELFF
>TRBV6-4|NA|TRBJ2-3|NA
CASSDSSDTQYF
>TRBV5-5|NA|TRBJ2-7|NA
CASSLGFLNYEQYF